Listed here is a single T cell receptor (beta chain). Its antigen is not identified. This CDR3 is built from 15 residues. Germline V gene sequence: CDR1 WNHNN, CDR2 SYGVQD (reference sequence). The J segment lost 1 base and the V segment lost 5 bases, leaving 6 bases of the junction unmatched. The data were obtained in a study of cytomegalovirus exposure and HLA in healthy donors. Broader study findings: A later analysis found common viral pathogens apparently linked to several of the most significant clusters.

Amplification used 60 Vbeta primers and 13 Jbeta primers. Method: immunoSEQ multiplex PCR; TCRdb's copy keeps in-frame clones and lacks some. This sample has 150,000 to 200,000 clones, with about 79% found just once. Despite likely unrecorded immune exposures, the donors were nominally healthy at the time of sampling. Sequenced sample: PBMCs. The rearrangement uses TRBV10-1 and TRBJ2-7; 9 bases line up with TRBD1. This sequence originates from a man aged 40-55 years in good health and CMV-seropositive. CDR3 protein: CASSRGGTGSYEQYF. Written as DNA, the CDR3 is TGCGCCAGCAGTAGAGGCGGGACAGGGTCCTACGAGCAGTACTTC.